This T cell receptor beta chain was sequenced in a study of CD8 T cells in Susac syndrome (dated by TCRdb to the late 2010s). At the level of the whole study: Repertoire sequencing was used to test whether CD8+ T cell activation and differentiation in Susac syndrome was antigen driven. General conclusions and limits of the study: The number of individuals in the TCR sequencing and HLA analysis was acknowledged as relatively small.

Peripheral blood CD8+ and CD4+ T cells from healthy donors, Susac syndrome patients and multiple sclerosis patients were profiled by high-throughput TCR beta sequencing. Healthy donors were included as age- and sex-matched controls. CD8+ TEMRA cells were enriched by FACS, while bulk CD8+ and CD4+ T cells were purified by magnetic negative isolation. Blood was collected in EDTA tubes and processed within 24 hours, with PBMCs isolated through density gradient centrifugation. PBMCs intended for TCR sequencing were frozen in liquid nitrogen and were later thawed in a 37 degrees C water bath. The sorted or isolated CD4+, CD8+ and CD8+ TEMRA cells reached a purity of at least 90%. Worth noting for this clonotype: What this receptor recognizes is not known. Base qualities are not recorded, but no much larger clone differs from it by a single base.

The germline V gene (reference sequence) yields GTSNPN for CDR1 and SVGIG for CDR2. The CDR3 goes from the cysteine to the phenylalanine over 14 residues. Only the CDR3 DNA stays, 42 bases, in frame from base 1. V loses 0 bases of germline sequence and J loses 1 base, and the interval between the two ends is 7 bases. RNA was extracted using the RNeasy kit, and about 0.45 to 1 microgram was reverse transcribed with random hexamers. The immunoSEQ multiplex PCR assay, which covers 54 Vbeta and 13 Jbeta segments, was used to amplify TCR beta CDR3 regions. PCR amplification bias was corrected by using a synthetic template baseline for primer optimization and computational correction. Per the source publication's procedure: Reads were annotated to V, D and J genes according to IMGT and were analyzed with immunoSEQ Analyzer, with only productive sequences retained. Clonality was computed as one minus Shannon entropy normalized by log2 of the number of productive unique sequences. For each patient and control, public and private clones were evaluated within the 100 most prevalent clones. Clones were defined as Susac-specific if absent from the healthy and MS cohorts, from 1052 published viral clones and from other ImmuneACCESS disease sequences. In-frame beta chains were kept once TCRdb had trimmed the public reads at Q25 with fastp and called clones with MiXCR. Entries that share a CDR3 protein sequence are merged under the most common genes and DNA. None of the V and J calls come from the authors' own analysis; TCRdb made them. The sample has around 190,000 distinct CDR3 sequences on record, approximately 95% of them singletons. The ten largest clones capture 0.085% to 0.11% of the sample.

Input material: CD4+ T cells from PBMCs. This TCR derives from a human donor in good health. The chain is encoded by TRBV30 joined to TRBJ1-5, with no reliable assignment of the D segment. DNA sequence: TGTGCCTGGAGTGTATTGGGAAGCAATCAGCCCCAGCATTTT. Its protein reads: CAWSVLGSNQPQHF. Here the CDR3 is joined to the reference TRBV30 and TRBJ1-5 genes, and the full variable domain is: SQTIHQWPATLVQPVGSPLSLECTVEGTSNPNLYWYRQAAGRGLQLLFYSVGIGQISSEVPQNLSASRPQDRQFILSSKKLLLSDSGFYLCAWSVLGSNQPQHFGDGTRLSIL.